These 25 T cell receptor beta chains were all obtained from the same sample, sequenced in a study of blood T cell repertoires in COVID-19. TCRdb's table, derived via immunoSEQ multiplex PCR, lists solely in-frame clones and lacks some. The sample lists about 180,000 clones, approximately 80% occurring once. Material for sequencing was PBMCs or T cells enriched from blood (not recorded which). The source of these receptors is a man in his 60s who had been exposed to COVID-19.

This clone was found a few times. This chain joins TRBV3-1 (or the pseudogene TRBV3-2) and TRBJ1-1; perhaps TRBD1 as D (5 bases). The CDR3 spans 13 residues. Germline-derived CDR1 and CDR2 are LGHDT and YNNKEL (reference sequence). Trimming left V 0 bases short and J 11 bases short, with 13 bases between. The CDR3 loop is CASSQDRGGVAFF. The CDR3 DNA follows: TGTGCCAGCAGCCAAGATCGCGGGGGGGTGGCTTTCTTT.

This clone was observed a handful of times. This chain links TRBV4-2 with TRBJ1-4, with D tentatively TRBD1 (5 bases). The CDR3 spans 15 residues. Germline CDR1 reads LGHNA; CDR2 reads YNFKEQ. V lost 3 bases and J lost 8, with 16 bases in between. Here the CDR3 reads CASSQGGVGEEKLFF. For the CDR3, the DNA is TGTGCCAGCAGCCAGGGGGGGGTTGGTGAGGAAAAACTGTTTTTT.

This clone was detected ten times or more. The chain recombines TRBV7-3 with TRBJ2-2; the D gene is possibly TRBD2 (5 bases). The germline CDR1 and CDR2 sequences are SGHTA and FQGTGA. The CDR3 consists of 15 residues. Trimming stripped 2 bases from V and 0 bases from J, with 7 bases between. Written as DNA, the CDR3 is TGTGCCAGCAGCTTATCCGGGACGAACACCGGGGAGCTGTTTTTT. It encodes CASSLSGTNTGELFF.

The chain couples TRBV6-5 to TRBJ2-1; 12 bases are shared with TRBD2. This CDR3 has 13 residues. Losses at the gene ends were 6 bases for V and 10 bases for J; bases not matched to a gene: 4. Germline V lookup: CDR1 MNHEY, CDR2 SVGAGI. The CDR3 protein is CASRYTSGREQFF. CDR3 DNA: TGTGCCAGCAGGTACACTAGCGGGAGGGAGCAGTTCTTC.

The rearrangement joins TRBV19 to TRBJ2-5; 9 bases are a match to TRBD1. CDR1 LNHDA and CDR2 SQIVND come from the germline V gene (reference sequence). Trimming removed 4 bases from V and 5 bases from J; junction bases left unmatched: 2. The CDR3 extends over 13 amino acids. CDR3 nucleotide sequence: TGTGCCAGTAGTACCGGACAGGGGGAGACCCAGTACTTC. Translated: CASSTGQGETQYF.

CDR3 in amino acids: CASSQVEYTEAFF. For the CDR3, the DNA is TGCGCCAGCAGCCAAGTTGAGTACACTGAAGCTTTCTTT. J is TRBJ1-1 and V is TRBV4-1; D is undetermined. CDR3 length equals 13 residues. CDR1 and CDR2 (germline): MGHRA, YSYEKL. The V end was cut by 1 base, the J end by 3 bases, with 6 bases between.

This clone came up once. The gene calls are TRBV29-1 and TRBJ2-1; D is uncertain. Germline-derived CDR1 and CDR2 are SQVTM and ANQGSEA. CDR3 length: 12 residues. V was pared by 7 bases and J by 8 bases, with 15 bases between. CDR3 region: CSAAPGVDEQFF. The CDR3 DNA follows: TGCAGCGCCGCGCCGGGTGTTGATGAGCAGTTCTTC.

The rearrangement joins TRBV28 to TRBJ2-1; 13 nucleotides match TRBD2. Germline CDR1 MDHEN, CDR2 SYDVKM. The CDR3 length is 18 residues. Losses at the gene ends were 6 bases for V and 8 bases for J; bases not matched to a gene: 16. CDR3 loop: CASSLTPLLAGGPDEQFF. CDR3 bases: TGTGCCAGCAGCCTCACCCCCCTACTAGCGGGAGGGCCCGATGAGCAGTTCTTC.

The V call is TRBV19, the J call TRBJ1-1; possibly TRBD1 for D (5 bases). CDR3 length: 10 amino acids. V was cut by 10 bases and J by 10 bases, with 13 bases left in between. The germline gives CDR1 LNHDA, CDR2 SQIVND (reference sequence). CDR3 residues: CATGWGGAFF. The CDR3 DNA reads TGTGCCACGGGCTGGGGGGGAGCTTTCTTT.

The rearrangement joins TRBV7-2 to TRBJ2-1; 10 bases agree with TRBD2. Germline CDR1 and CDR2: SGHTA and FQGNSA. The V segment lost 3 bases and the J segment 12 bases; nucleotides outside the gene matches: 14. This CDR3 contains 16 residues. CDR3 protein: CASSFGGLAGEGGQFF. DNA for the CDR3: TGTGCCAGCAGCTTCGGGGGGCTAGCGGGAGAGGGTGGGCAGTTCTTC.

CDR3 sequence: CASSVGGKGTYEAFF. CDR3 DNA sequence: TGTGCCAGCAGTGTGGGGGGAAAGGGGACCTATGAAGCTTTCTTT. J is TRBJ1-1 and V is TRBV11-3; maybe TRBD1 (5 bases). The CDR3 contains 15 residues. Germline CDR1 is SGHNT and CDR2 is YENEEA. V lost 6 bases to trimming and J lost 7 bases, with 21 bases between them.

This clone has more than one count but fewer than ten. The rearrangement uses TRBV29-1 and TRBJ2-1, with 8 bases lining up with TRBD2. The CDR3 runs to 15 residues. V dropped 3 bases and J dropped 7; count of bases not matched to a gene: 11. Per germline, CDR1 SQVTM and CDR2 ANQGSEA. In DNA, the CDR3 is TGCAGCGTTGACGTTCCCCGCGGGAGGAGAAATGAGCAGTTCTTC. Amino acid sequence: CSVDVPRGRRNEQFF.

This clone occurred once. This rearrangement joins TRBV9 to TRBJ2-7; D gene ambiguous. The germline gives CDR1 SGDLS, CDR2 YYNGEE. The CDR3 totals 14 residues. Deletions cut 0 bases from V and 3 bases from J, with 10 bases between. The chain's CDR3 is CASSVESNFYEQYF. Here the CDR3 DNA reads TGTGCCAGCAGCGTAGAGTCAAACTTCTACGAGCAGTACTTC.

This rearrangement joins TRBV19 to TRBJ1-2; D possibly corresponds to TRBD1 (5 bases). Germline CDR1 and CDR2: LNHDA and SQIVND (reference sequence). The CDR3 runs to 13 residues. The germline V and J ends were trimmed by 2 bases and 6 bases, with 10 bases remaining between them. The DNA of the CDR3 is TGTGCCAGTAGTATATCGGACACTCATGGCTACACCTTC. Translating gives CASSISDTHGYTF.

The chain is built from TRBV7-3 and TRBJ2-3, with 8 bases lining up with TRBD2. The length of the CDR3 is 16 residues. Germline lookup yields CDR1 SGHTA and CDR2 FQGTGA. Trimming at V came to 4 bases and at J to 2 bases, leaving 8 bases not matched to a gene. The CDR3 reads CASSSPGGGTTDTQYF. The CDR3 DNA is TGTGCCAGCAGCTCCCCCGGGGGGGGTACCACAGATACGCAGTATTTT.

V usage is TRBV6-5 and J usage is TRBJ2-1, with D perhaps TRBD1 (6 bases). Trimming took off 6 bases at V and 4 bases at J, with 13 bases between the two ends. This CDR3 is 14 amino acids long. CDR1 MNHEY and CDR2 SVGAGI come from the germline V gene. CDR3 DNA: TGTGCCAGCAGCCCAGGACAGAATTACAATGAGCAGTTCTTC. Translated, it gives CASSPGQNYNEQFF.

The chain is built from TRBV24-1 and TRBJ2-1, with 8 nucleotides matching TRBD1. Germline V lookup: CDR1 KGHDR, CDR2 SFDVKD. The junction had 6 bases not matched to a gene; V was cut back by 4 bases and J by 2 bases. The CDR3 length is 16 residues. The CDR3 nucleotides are TGTGCCACCAGTGACCCCGACAGGGGTGCCTACAATGAGCAGTTCTTC. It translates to CATSDPDRGAYNEQFF.

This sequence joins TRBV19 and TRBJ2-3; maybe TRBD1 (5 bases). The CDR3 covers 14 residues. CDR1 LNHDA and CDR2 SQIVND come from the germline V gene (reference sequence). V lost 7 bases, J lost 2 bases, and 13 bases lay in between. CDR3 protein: CASTDTLTTDTQYF. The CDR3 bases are TGTGCCAGTACGGACACCCTCACCACAGATACGCAGTATTTT.

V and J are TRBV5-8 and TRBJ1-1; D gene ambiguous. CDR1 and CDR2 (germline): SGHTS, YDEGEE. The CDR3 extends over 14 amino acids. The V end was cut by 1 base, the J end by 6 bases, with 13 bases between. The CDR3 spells CASSLWTEGSEAFF. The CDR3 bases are TGTGCCAGCAGCTTGTGGACTGAGGGATCTGAAGCTTTCTTT.

The CDR3 bases are TGCGCCAGCAGCAACGGAGGTAGATCAACTAATGAAAAACTGTTTTTT. It codes for CASSNGGRSTNEKLFF. The genes are TRBV5-1 and TRBJ1-4; D unclear. V lost 4 bases, J lost 0 bases, and 13 bases lay in between. The CDR3 is made up of 16 amino acids. Germline CDR1 SGHRS, CDR2 YFSETQ.

The CDR3 is CASSSRNAGGNTGELFF. CDR3 DNA: TGTGCCAGCAGCTCCCGAAATGCGGGAGGGAACACCGGGGAGCTGTTTTTT. The gene calls are TRBV7-2 and TRBJ2-2; 8 bases are a match to TRBD2. Looked up from germline, CDR1 is SGHTA and CDR2 is FQGNSA. CDR3 length equals 17 residues. Trimming took 4 bases from V and 1 from J; bases not matched to a gene: 8.

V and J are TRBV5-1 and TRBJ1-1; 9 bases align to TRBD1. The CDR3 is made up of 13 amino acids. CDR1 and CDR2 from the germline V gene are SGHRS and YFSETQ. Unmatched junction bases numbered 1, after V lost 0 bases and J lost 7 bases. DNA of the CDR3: TGCGCCAGCAGCTTGGGACAGGGGGATGAAGCTTTCTTT. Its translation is CASSLGQGDEAFF.

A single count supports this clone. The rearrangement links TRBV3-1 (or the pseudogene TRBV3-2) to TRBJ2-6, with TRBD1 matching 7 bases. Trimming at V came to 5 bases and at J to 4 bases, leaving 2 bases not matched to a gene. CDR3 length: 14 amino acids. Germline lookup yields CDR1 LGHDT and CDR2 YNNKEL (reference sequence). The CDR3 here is CASSSTGGANVLTF. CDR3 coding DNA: TGTGCCAGCAGCTCGACAGGGGGGGCCAACGTCCTGACTTTC.

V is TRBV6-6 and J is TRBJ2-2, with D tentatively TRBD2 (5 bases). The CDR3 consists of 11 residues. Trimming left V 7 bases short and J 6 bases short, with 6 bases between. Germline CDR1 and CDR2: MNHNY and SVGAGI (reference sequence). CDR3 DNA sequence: TGTGCCAGCATGGGAGCCGGGGAGCTGTTTTTT. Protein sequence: CASMGAGELFF.

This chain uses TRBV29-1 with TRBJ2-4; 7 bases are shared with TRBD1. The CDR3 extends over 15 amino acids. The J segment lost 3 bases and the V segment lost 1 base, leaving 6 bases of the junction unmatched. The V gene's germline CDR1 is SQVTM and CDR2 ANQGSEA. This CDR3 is CSVEVRGRSKNIQYF. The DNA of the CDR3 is TGCAGCGTTGAAGTGAGGGGGCGCAGCAAAAACATTCAGTACTTC.